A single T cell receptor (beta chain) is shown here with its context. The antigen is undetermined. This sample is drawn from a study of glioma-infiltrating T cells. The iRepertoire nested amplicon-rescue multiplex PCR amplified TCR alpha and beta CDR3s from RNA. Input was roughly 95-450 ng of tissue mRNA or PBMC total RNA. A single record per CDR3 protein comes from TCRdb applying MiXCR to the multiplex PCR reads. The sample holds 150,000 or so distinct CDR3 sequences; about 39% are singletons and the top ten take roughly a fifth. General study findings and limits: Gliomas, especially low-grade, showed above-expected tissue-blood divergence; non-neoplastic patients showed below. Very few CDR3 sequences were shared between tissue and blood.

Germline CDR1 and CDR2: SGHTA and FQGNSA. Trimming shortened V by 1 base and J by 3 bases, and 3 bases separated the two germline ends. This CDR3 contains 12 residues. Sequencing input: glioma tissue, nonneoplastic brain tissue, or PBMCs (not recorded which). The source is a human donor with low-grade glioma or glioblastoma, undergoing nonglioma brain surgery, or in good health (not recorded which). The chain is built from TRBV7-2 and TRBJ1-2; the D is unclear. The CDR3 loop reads CASSLDHYGYTF. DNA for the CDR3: TGTGCCAGCAGCTTAGACCACTATGGCTACACCTTC.